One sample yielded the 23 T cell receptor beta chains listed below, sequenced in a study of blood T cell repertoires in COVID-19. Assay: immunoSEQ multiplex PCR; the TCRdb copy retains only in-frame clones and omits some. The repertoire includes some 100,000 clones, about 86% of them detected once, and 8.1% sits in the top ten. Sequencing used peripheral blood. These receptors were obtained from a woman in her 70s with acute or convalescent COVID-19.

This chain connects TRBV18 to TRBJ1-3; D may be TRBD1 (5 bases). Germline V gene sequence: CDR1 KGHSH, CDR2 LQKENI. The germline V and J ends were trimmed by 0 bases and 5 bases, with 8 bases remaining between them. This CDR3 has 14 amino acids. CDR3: CASSPPDSRNTIYF. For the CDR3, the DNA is TGTGCCAGCTCACCACCCGACAGTCGAAACACCATATATTTT. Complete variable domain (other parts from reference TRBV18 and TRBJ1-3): NAGVMQNPRHLVRRRGQEARLRCSPMKGHSHVYWYRQLPEEGLKFMVYLQKENIIDESGMPKERFSAEFPKEGPSILRIQQVVRGDSAAYFCASSPPDSRNTIYFGEGSWLTVV.

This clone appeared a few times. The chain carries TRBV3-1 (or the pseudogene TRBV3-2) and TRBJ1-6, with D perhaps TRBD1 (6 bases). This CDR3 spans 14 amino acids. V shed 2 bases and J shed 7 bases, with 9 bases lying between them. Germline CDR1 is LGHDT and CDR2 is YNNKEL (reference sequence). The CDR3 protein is CASSQRDINSPLHF. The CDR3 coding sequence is TGTGCCAGCAGCCAAAGGGACATCAATTCACCCCTCCACTTT.

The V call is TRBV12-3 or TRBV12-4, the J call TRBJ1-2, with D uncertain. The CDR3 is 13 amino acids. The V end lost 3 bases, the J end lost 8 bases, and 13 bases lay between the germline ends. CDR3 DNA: TGTGCCAGCAGTTTTCTTCCGAGCTTGGGCTACACCTTC. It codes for CASSFLPSLGYTF.

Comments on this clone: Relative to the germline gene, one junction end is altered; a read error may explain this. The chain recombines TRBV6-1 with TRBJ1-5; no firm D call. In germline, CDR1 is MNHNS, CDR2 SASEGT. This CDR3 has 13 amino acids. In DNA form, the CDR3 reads TGTGCCAGCCGTGACGGTAGCAATCAGCCCCAGCATTTT. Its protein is CASRDGSNQPQHF.

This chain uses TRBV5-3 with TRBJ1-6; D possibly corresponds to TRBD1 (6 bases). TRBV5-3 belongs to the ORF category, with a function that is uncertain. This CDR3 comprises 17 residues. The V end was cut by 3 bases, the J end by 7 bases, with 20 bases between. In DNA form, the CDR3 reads TGTGCCAGAAGCTCTAGATTCCACAGGGTGGAGAATTCACCCCTCCACTTT. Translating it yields CARSSRFHRVENSPLHF.

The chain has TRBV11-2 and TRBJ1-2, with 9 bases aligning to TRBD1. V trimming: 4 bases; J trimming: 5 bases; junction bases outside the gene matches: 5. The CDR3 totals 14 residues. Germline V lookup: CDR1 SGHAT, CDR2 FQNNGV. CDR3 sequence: CASSSDRGLYGYTF. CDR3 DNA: TGTGCCAGCAGCTCGGACAGGGGTTTATATGGCTACACCTTC.

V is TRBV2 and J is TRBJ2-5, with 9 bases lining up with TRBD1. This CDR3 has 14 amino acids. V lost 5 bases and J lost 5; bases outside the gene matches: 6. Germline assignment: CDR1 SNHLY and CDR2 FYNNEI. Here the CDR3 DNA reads TGTGCCAGCAGTTCGACAGGGGGGTACGAGACCCAGTACTTC. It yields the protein CASSSTGGYETQYF.

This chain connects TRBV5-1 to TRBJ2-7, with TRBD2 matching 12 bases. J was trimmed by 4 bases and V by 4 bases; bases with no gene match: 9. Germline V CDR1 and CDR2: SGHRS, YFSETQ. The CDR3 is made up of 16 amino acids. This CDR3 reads CASSTTSGSPIYEQYF. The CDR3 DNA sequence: TGCGCCAGCAGCACGACTAGCGGGAGCCCGATATACGAGCAGTACTTC.

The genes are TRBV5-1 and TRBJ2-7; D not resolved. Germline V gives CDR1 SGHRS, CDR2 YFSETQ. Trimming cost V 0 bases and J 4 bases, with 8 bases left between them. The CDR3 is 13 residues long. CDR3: CASSLDLRYEQYF. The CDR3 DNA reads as TGCGCCAGCAGCTTGGATCTCCGGTACGAGCAGTACTTC.

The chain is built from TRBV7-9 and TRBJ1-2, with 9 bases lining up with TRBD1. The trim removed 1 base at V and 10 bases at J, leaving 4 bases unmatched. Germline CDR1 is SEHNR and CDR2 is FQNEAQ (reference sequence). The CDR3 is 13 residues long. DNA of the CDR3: TGTGCCAGCAGCTTAGTGACAGGGGGTACCTACACCTTC. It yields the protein CASSLVTGGTYTF.

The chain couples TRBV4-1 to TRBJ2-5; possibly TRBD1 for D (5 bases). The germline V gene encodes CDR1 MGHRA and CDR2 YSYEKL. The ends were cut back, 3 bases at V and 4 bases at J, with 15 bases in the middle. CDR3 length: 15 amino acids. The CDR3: CASSHPARGAETQYF. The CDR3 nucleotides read TGCGCCAGCAGCCACCCAGCAAGGGGCGCAGAGACCCAGTACTTC.

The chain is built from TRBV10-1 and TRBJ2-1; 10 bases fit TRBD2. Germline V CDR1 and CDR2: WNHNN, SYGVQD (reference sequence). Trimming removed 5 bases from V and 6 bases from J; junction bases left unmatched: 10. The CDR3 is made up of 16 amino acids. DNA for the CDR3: TGCGCCAGCAGTAGGGATCCCTCTAGCGGGAGCAATGAGCAGTTCTTC. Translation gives CASSRDPSSGSNEQFF.

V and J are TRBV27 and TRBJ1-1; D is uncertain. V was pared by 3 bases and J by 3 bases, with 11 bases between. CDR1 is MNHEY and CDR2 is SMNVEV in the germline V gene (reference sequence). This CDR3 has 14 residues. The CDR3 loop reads CASSLGSGYTEAFF. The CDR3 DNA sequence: TGTGCCAGCAGTTTGGGCAGCGGGTACACTGAAGCTTTCTTT.

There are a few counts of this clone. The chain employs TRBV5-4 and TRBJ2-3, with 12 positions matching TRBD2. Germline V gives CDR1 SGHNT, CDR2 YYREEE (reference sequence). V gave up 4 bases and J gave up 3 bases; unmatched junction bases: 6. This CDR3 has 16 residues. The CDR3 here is CASSRLAGVYTDTQYF. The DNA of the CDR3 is TGTGCCAGCAGCAGACTAGCGGGGGTTTATACAGATACGCAGTATTTT.

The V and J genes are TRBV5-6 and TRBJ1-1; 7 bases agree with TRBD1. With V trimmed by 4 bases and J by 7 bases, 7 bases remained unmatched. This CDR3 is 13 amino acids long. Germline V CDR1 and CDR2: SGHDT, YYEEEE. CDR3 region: CASSARGTVEAFF. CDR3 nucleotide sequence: TGTGCCAGCAGCGCCCGAGGGACAGTTGAAGCTTTCTTT.

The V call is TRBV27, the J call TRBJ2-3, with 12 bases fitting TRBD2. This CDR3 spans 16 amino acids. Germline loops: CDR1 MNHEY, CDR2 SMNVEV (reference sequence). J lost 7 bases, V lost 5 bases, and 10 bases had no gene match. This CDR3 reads CASSRGTSGLAHTQYF. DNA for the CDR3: TGTGCCAGCAGTCGAGGGACTAGCGGGTTAGCTCATACGCAGTATTTT.

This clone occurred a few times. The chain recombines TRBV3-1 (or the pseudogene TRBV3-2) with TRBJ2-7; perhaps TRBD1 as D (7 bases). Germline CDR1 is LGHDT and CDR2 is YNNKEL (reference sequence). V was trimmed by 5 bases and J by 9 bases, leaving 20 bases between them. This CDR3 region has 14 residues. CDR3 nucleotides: TGTGCCAGCAGCTATACAGGACAGGCCGGGGGGCAGTACTTC. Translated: CASSYTGQAGGQYF.

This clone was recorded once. CDR3 DNA sequence: TGTGCCAGCAGTTACTCGAGGGTTCAGCCCCAGCATTTT. Translated, it gives CASSYSRVQPQHF. V is TRBV6-2 or TRBV6-3 and J is TRBJ1-5, with no clear D. The V gene's germline CDR1 is MNHEY and CDR2 SVGEGT. The ends were cut back, 0 bases at V and 6 bases at J, with 6 bases in the middle. The CDR3 length is 13 residues.

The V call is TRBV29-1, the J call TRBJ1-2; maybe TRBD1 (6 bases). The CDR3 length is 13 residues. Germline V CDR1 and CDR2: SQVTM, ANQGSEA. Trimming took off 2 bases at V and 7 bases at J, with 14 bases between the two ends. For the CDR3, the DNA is TGCAGCGTTGAACGGCAGGGGTTCCGTGGCTACACCTTC. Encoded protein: CSVERQGFRGYTF.

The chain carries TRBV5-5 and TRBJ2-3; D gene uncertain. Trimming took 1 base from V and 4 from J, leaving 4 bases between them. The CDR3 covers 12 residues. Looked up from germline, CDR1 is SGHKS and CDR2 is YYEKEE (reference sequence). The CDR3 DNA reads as TGTGCCAGCAGCTTGTATCCAGATACGCAGTATTTT. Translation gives CASSLYPDTQYF.

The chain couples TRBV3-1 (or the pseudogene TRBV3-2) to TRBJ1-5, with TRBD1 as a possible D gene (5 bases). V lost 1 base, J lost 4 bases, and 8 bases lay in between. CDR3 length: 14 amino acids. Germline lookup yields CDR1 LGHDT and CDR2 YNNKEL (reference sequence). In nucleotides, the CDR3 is TGTGCCAGCAGCCAAGGTAGGGGAAATCAGCCCCAGCATTTT. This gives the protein CASSQGRGNQPQHF.

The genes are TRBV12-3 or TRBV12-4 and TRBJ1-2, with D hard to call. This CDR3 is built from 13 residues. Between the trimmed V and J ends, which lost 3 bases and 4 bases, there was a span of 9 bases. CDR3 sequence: CASSFRGLYGYTF. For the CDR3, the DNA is TGTGCCAGCAGTTTCCGTGGCCTCTATGGCTACACCTTC.

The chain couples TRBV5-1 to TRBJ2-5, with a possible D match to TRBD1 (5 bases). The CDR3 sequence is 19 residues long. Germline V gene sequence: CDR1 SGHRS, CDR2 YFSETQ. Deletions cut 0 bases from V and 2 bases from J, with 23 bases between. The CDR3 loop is CASSLENVGVKQAQETQYF. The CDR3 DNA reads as TGCGCCAGCAGCTTGGAGAACGTTGGCGTTAAACAGGCTCAAGAGACCCAGTACTTC.